These 21 T cell receptor beta chains originate from one sample sequenced in a study of cytomegalovirus exposure and HLA in healthy donors. Primers included in the PCR were 60 Vbeta and 13 Jbeta primers. Libraries were prepared by immunoSEQ multiplex PCR; TCRdb keeps only in-frame clonotypes and omits some of them. The sample has some 86,000 clones, around 75% seen once. The sample consisted of PBMCs. These receptors came from a woman aged 40 to 49 in good health and CMV-seropositive.

This chain's CDR3 is CAWSVGGGQHF. In nucleotides, the CDR3 is TGTGCCTGGAGTGTAGGGGGCGGCCAGCATTTT. The chain recombines TRBV30 with TRBJ1-5, with 7 bases identical to TRBD1. Germline V lookup: CDR1 GTSNPN, CDR2 SVGIG (reference sequence). The V segment lost 0 bases and the J segment 12 bases; nucleotides outside the gene matches: 2. The CDR3 length is 11 residues.

This sequence joins TRBV7-2 and TRBJ1-3; no definite D call. Germline V gives CDR1 SGHTA, CDR2 FQGNSA. V lost 5 bases, J lost 8 bases, and 22 bases lay in between. The CDR3 is made up of 16 amino acids. The CDR3 loop reads CASSLTPVLLGDTIYF. The CDR3 bases are TGTGCCAGCAGCCTAACCCCGGTCCTGCTCGGGGACACCATATATTTT.

The CDR3 region has the DNA TGTGCCAGCAGCTTGGAAGGGGGGGAGGAAACTGAAGCTTTCTTT. This sequence encodes CASSLEGGEETEAFF. The chain couples TRBV5-5 to TRBJ1-1, with TRBD1 as a possible D gene (6 bases). Trimming left V 0 bases short and J 5 bases short, with 14 bases between. Germline-derived CDR1 and CDR2 are SGHKS and YYEKEE (reference sequence). The CDR3 consists of 15 residues.

The chain combines TRBV6-5 with TRBJ2-1; TRBD1 is a possible D gene (5 bases). V was cut by 2 bases and J by 15 bases, with 17 bases left in between. This CDR3 is 13 amino acids long. CDR1 and CDR2 (germline): MNHEY, SVGAGI. The CDR3 bases are TGTGCCAGCAGTTACCAGGGTAGGAGTAGATGGTTCTTC. It is translated as CASSYQGRSRWFF.

This chain joins TRBV7-9 and TRBJ2-5, with 8 bases fitting TRBD2. CDR1 is SEHNR, CDR2 FQNEAQ, per germline (reference sequence). Unmatched junction bases numbered 10, after V lost 2 bases and J lost 5 bases. The CDR3 has 16 residues. CDR3 in amino acids: CASSLPPGGGAETQYF. CDR3 nucleotides: TGTGCCAGCAGCTTACCCCCGGGAGGGGGAGCGGAGACCCAGTACTTC.

This clone was detected only a few times. The genes are TRBV5-8 and TRBJ2-5, with D possibly being TRBD1 (6 bases). The V gene lost 0 bases and the J gene lost 3 bases, with 9 bases spanning the gap. Germline CDR1 is SGHTS and CDR2 is YDEGEE. The CDR3 loop spans 14 amino acids. CDR3 bases: TGTGCCAGCAGCTTGGACAGGGAAGAAGAGACCCAGTACTTC. It codes for CASSLDREEETQYF.

The CDR3 coding sequence is TGTGCCAGCACCCACCCGGGACTAGCGGGGGGCGGATCCTACGAGCAGTACTTC. Protein: CASTHPGLAGGGSYEQYF. The chain is built from TRBV2 and TRBJ2-7; 15 bases line up with TRBD2. CDR1 is SNHLY, CDR2 FYNNEI, per germline. The CDR3 is 18 residues long. With V trimmed by 7 bases and J by 1 base, 11 bases remained unmatched.

The chain carries TRBV18 and TRBJ2-7, with D maybe TRBD1 (6 bases). V was cut by 2 bases and J by 4 bases, with 12 bases left in between. This CDR3 spans 14 amino acids. Per germline, CDR1 KGHSH and CDR2 LQKENI. The CDR3 is CASSPRSQGYEQYF. DNA of the CDR3: TGTGCCAGCTCACCAAGAAGTCAGGGGTACGAGCAGTACTTC.

Only one count was recorded for this clone. This rearrangement joins TRBV9 to TRBJ2-3; 12 bases fit TRBD2. The germline V gene encodes CDR1 SGDLS and CDR2 YYNGEE. Losses at the gene ends were 4 bases for V and 3 bases for J; bases not matched to a gene: 12. This CDR3 contains 18 residues. In DNA, the CDR3 is TGTGCCAGCAGCCCCTCCCCACTAGCGGGGGGTGGAACAGATACGCAGTATTTT. This codes for CASSPSPLAGGGTDTQYF.

This chain uses TRBV4-1 with TRBJ2-3; maybe TRBD1 (5 bases). The length of the CDR3 is 14 residues. Germline CDR1 MGHRA, CDR2 YSYEKL. Trimming took 0 bases from V and 6 from J, leaving 10 bases between them. CDR3 protein: CASSQDGYRDTQYF. The CDR3 region has the DNA TGCGCCAGCAGCCAAGATGGTTACAGGGATACGCAGTATTTT.

The genes are TRBV19 and TRBJ2-7; D might be TRBD1 (5 bases). The CDR3 extends over 14 amino acids. Trimming took off 3 bases at V and 5 bases at J, with 14 bases between the two ends. Germline loops: CDR1 LNHDA, CDR2 SQIVND (reference sequence). The CDR3 region has the DNA TGTGCCAGTAGTATCAAAGGGGCCCTGGACGAGCAGTACTTC. Translating gives CASSIKGALDEQYF.

The chain has TRBV28 and TRBJ2-5, with TRBD2 matching 13 bases. The DNA matches TRBJ2-7 better at its end, which makes the J call doubtful. The CDR3 sequence is 18 residues long. Germline loops: CDR1 MDHEN, CDR2 SYDVKM. CDR3 region: CASSSAGLAGERPHEQYF. The CDR3 nucleotides are TGTGCCAGCAGTTCGGCCGGACTAGCGGGAGAGAGACCCCACGAGCAGTACTTC.

There are a few counts of this clone. The chain recombines TRBV7-3 with TRBJ1-2; TRBD1 is a possible D gene (6 bases). The CDR3 totals 13 residues. With 3 bases removed from V and 8 bases from J, the gap between germline ends came to 13 bases. CDR1 and CDR2 (germline): SGHTA, FQGTGA. CDR3 amino acids: CASSFGPGEGYTF. CDR3 DNA: TGTGCCAGCAGCTTTGGTCCAGGGGAGGGCTACACCTTC.

The chain is built from TRBV15 and TRBJ2-3; 11 bases match TRBD2. Germline assignment: CDR1 LNHNV and CDR2 YYDKDF (reference sequence). V shed 1 base, J shed 0 bases, and the junction held 9 bases outside the gene matches. The CDR3 spans 19 residues. CDR3 loop: CATSRGGARLAGSTDTQYF. DNA for the CDR3: TGTGCCACCAGCAGAGGGGGGGCCCGACTAGCGGGAAGCACAGATACGCAGTATTTT.

The chain carries TRBV7-2 and TRBJ1-1, with a tentative D call TRBD1 (6 bases). The V end lost 5 bases, the J end lost 5 bases, and 12 bases lay between the germline ends. Germline V gene data show CDR1 as SGHTA and CDR2 as FQGNSA. The CDR3 consists of 13 residues. The CDR3 reads CASSPGGRTEAFF. The CDR3 DNA follows: TGTGCCAGCAGCCCGGGGGGGCGGACTGAAGCTTTCTTT. Filled out from reference TRBV7-2 and TRBJ1-1, the complete variable domain reads GAGVSQSPSNKVTEKGKDVELRCDPISGHTALYWYRQSLGQGLEFLIYFQGNSAPDKSGLPSDRFSAERTGGSVSTLTIQRTQQEDSAVYLCASSPGGRTEAFFGQGTRLTVV.

This clone occurred a few times. V and J are TRBV19 and TRBJ1-4; possible D gene TRBD1, 6 bases. V was clipped by 5 bases and J by 0 bases, with 13 bases between them. The CDR3 length is 16 residues. The V gene's germline CDR1 is LNHDA and CDR2 SQIVND (reference sequence). The CDR3 spells CASSLLGATTNEKLFF. CDR3 coding DNA: TGTGCCAGTAGTTTGCTGGGGGCGACAACTAATGAAAAACTGTTTTTT.

The rearrangement joins TRBV5-4 to TRBJ2-5; 8 bases fit TRBD1. The DNA matches TRBJ2-7 better at its end, which makes the J call doubtful. This CDR3 has 15 residues. In germline, CDR1 is SGHNT, CDR2 YYREEE (reference sequence). The CDR3, as DNA: TGTGCCAGCAGCCCGCCCCGGGACAGGCTTTACGAGCAGTACTTC. Its protein is CASSPPRDRLYEQYF.

This clone was seen a single time. The gene calls are TRBV6-5 and TRBJ2-7; TRBD1 matches 9 bases. The V and J ends lost 11 bases and 3 bases, in that order; junction bases with no gene match: 11. The CDR3 sequence is 14 residues long. The germline gives CDR1 MNHEY, CDR2 SVGAGI. Here the CDR3 DNA reads TGTGCCCGTTACCGGGACAGGGCTTTCTACGAGCAGTACTTC. Its protein is CARYRDRAFYEQYF.

This chain links TRBV6-1 with TRBJ1-5; 7 positions match TRBD1. CDR1 is MNHNS, CDR2 SASEGT, per germline. CDR3 size: 14 residues. Trimming at V came to 7 bases and at J to 7 bases, leaving 10 bases not matched to a gene. DNA of the CDR3: TGTGCCAGCACCGAGGGGGCGATAGGGCAGCCCCAGCATTTT. Translation: CASTEGAIGQPQHF.

This chain joins TRBV7-9 and TRBJ2-3, with 13 positions matching TRBD2. Germline trimming cut 5 bases from V and 2 bases from J; bases unmatched to any gene: 7. Germline values: CDR1 SEHNR, CDR2 FQNEAQ (reference sequence). CDR3 size: 17 residues. The CDR3 region has the DNA TGTGCCAGCAGCCCCACAGGACTAGCGGGAGTCACAGATACGCAGTATTTT. Amino acid sequence: CASSPTGLAGVTDTQYF.

The chain has TRBV5-6 and TRBJ1-5; 10 nucleotides line up with TRBD1. From germline, CDR1 is SGHDT and CDR2 YYEEEE. J lost 0 bases, V lost 4 bases, and 7 bases had no gene match. This CDR3 comprises 17 residues. DNA for the CDR3: TGTGCCAGCAGCCGGGACAGGGGCCGGAATAGCAATCAGCCCCAGCATTTT. Residues: CASSRDRGRNSNQPQHF.